The clone carrying this T cell receptor (beta chain) was seen a handful of times. From germline, CDR1 is SGHNT and CDR2 YYREEE (reference sequence). Trimming cost V 2 bases and J 2 bases; bases outside gene matches: 9. The CDR3 has 16 residues. Each CDR3 protein is one row after TCRdb ran MiXCR on the 5' RACE reads. The sample records tens of thousands of distinct CDR3 sequences, about a tenth being singletons. The data originate from a study of early T cells in non-severe SARS-CoV-2 infection. The TCR comes from an adult who was a healthcare worker with PCR-confirmed SARS-CoV-2 infection or an uninfected control (not recorded which). This specimen was whole blood, taken at baseline. The chain joins TRBV5-4 to TRBJ1-2; 7 bases match TRBD1. CDR3 nucleotides: TGTGCCAGCAGCTTTCTGTCCGGCAGGGGGAACTATGGCTACACCTTC. As protein: CASSFLSGRGNYGYTF.